This is a list of T cell receptor beta chains from one sample in a study of early T cells in non-severe SARS-CoV-2 infection. MiXCR, run by TCRdb on the 5' RACE reads, gives a single entry per CDR3 protein. This table has 85,000 to 90,000 distinct CDR3 sequences, 14% to 15% appearing once. Source material: whole blood. These receptors were obtained from an adult who was a healthcare worker with PCR-confirmed SARS-CoV-2 infection or an uninfected control (not recorded which). Each CDR3 is given with its conserved first and last residue. The D gene is left open where the match is weak. Clone size, where shown, is once, few, many, or a class for clones that have expanded.

j_call | v_call | d_call | clone_size | cdr3_aa | cdr3_nt
TRBJ1-2 | TRBV6-1 | NA | NA | CASSDTPDYGYTF | TGTGCCAGCAGTGATACCCCTGACTATGGCTACACCTTC
TRBJ1-1 | TRBV6-6 | TRBD1 | few | CASSPRQGADTEAFF | TGTGCCAGCAGCCCCAGACAGGGGGCGGACACTGAAGCTTTCTTT
TRBJ1-5 | TRBV6-2/TRBV6-3 | TRBD1 | NA | CASRRGQGSNQPQHF | TGTGCCAGCAGACGAGGACAGGGCAGCAATCAGCCCCAGCATTTT
TRBJ1-6 | TRBV30 | TRBD1 | few | CAWSRDRGNSPLHF | TGTGCCTGGAGTCGGGACAGGGGGAATTCACCCCTCCACTTT
TRBJ2-5 | TRBV30 | NA | NA | CAWSVLQETQYF | TGTGCCTGGAGTGTCCTCCAAGAGACCCAGTACTTC
TRBJ2-3 | TRBV11-1 | TRBD1 | NA | CASSLVSDTDDRGDTDTQYF | TGTGCCAGCAGCTTAGTGTCCGATACCGACGACAGGGGCGACACAGATACGCAGTATTTT
TRBJ1-1 | TRBV9 | TRBD1 | NA | CASSPQGGWNTEAFF | TGTGCCAGCAGCCCCCAGGGGGGGTGGAACACTGAAGCTTTCTTT
TRBJ2-2 | TRBV5-1 | TRBD2 | few | CASSTKGLAGTGELFF | TGCGCCAGCAGCACGAAGGGACTAGCGGGGACCGGGGAGCTGTTTTTT
TRBJ2-3 | TRBV12-3/TRBV12-4 | TRBD2 | many | CASRDSGTSHTDTQYF | TGTGCCAGCAGGGACTCCGGGACTAGTCACACAGATACGCAGTATTTT
TRBJ2-5 | TRBV20-1 | NA | NA | CSAPRDLGGETQYF | TGCAGTGCTCCCCGGGACCTTGGCGGGGAGACCCAGTACTTC
TRBJ2-1 | TRBV15 | NA | NA | CTTSRRFARGAVKNEQFF | TGTACCACCAGCAGAAGGTTCGCCCGGGGGGCGGTTAAGAATGAGCAGTTCTTC
TRBJ2-3 | TRBV6-5 | TRBD1 | NA | CASSPNNRGSSTDTQYF | TGTGCCAGCAGCCCTAATAACAGGGGGTCTAGCACAGATACGCAGTATTTT
TRBJ1-1 | TRBV6-1 | NA | NA | CASNRGNTEAFF | TGTGCCAGCAATCGGGGTAACACTGAAGCTTTCTTT
TRBJ1-1 | TRBV11-2 | NA | NA | CASSLFREAFF | TGTGCCAGCAGCCTATTCCGGGAAGCTTTCTTT
TRBJ1-1 | TRBV29-1 | NA | few | CSVAGALNVEAFF | TGCAGCGTTGCCGGGGCGTTGAATGTAGAAGCTTTCTTT
TRBJ1-6 | TRBV7-8 | TRBD1 | NA | CASSLALVRTGNSPLHF | TGTGCCAGCAGCTTAGCCCTCGTCCGGACAGGGAATTCACCCCTCCACTTT
TRBJ2-5 | TRBV29-1 | NA | few | CSVDLGVETQYF | TGCAGCGTTGACCTGGGCGTGGAGACCCAGTACTTC
TRBJ1-5 | TRBV19 | NA | NA | CASSISQDSNQPQHF | TGTGCCAGTAGTATTTCTCAAGATAGCAATCAGCCCCAGCATTTT
TRBJ1-3 | TRBV12-5 | NA | NA | CASGFASGNTIYF | TGTGCTAGTGGTTTTGCCTCTGGAAACACCATATATTTT
TRBJ2-5 | TRBV3-1 | NA | NA | CASSQDLAETQYF | TGTGCCAGCAGCCAAGATCTAGCAGAGACCCAGTACTTC
TRBJ2-2 | TRBV7-3 | TRBD2 | few | CASSLGTSGNTGELFF | TGTGCCAGCAGCTTAGGGACTAGCGGGAACACCGGGGAGCTGTTTTTT
TRBJ2-3 | TRBV4-1 | TRBD2 | NA | CASSQEAAGGQLGTDTQYF | TGCGCCAGCAGCCAAGAAGCGGCGGGGGGACAACTTGGCACAGATACGCAGTATTTT
TRBJ2-2 | TRBV7-2 | NA | few | CASSLVRSSGELFF | TGTGCCAGCAGCTTAGTTCGTTCGTCCGGGGAGCTGTTTTTT
TRBJ2-3 | TRBV19 | NA | few | CASSRPASTDTQYF | TGTGCCAGTAGTCGGCCAGCTAGCACAGATACGCAGTATTTT
TRBJ1-5 | TRBV7-3 | NA | NA | CASSLKVNQPQHF | TGTGCCAGCAGCTTAAAAGTTAATCAGCCCCAGCATTTT